Presented here are 10 T cell receptor beta chains from one specimen sequenced in a study of blood T cells in healthy people across ages. Next came a second PCR, run for about 6 to 12 cycles, which used a sample-barcoded 5' primer along with a J-beta primer mix. TCRdb re-called the 5' RACE reads through MiXCR, storing one row per CDR3 protein. Among about 1.4 million distinct CDR3 sequences listed, 55% to 75% were seen once. The sample consisted of blood. The receptors derive from a man younger than 35 in good health.

The chain employs TRBV6-2 or TRBV6-3 and TRBJ2-4; no clear D. The CDR3 spans 16 residues. In germline, CDR1 is MNHEY, CDR2 SVGEGT. Deletions cut 2 bases from V and 0 bases from J, with 11 bases between. CDR3 sequence: CASSYRPRLAKNIQYF. In nucleotides, the CDR3 is TGTGCCAGCAGTTACCGGCCTCGACTAGCCAAAAACATTCAGTACTTC.

This chain joins TRBV20-1 and TRBJ1-6; TRBD1 might be the D (6 bases). The V gene's germline CDR1 is DFQATT and CDR2 SNEGSKA (reference sequence). V was clipped by 6 bases and J by 7 bases, with 19 bases between them. The CDR3 runs to 15 residues. CDR3 residues: CSAPGGPDRNSPLHF. CDR3 in DNA: TGCAGTGCCCCCGGCGGGCCGGACAGAAATTCACCCCTCCACTTT.

The J gene is TRBJ2-1, the V gene TRBV10-3; 10 bases are shared with TRBD2. The ends lost 8 bases at V and 5 bases at J; junction bases unmatched: 9. Germline CDR1 ENHRY, CDR2 SYGVKD. CDR3 length: 15 amino acids. This chain's CDR3 is CAIARGAGGNNEQFF. The CDR3 nucleotides read TGTGCCATCGCCCGTGGAGCGGGAGGGAACAATGAGCAGTTCTTC.

The chain links TRBV12-3 or TRBV12-4 to TRBJ2-4; D is perhaps TRBD2 (5 bases). The end of the DNA fits TRBJ2-5 better, so the J call may be wrong. The CDR3 is 14 residues long. The CDR3 sequence is CASSVAGVGETQYF. For the CDR3, the DNA is TGTGCCAGCAGCGTCGCGGGCGTGGGAGAGACCCAGTACTTC.

V usage is TRBV20-1 and J usage is TRBJ2-3, with 8 bases aligning to TRBD2. The germline CDR1 and CDR2 sequences are DFQATT and SNEGSKA (reference sequence). The J segment lost 6 bases and the V segment lost 5 bases, leaving 13 bases of the junction unmatched. The CDR3 totals 15 residues. CDR3 DNA sequence: TGCAGTGCTTTCGAGAGCGGGAGAGGGACGGATACGCAGTATTTT. Its protein is CSAFESGRGTDTQYF.

This clonotype has at least ten counts. V gene TRBV28 combines with J gene TRBJ2-7; 10 positions match TRBD1. Germline V CDR1 and CDR2: MDHEN, SYDVKM. The CDR3 totals 15 residues. V lost 5 bases, J lost 5 bases, and 9 bases stayed unmatched. The CDR3 sequence: CASSGAGQGSHEQYF. The CDR3 bases are TGTGCCAGCAGTGGAGCGGGACAGGGGTCCCACGAGCAGTACTTC. Full variable domain (rest looked up from reference TRBV28 and TRBJ2-7): DVKVTQSSRYLVKRTGEKVFLECVQDMDHENMFWYRQDPGLGLRLIYFSYDVKMKEKGDIPEGYSVSREKKERFSLILESASTNQTSMYLCASSGAGQGSHEQYFGPGTRLTVT.

This clonotype appeared once. The chain couples TRBV12-3 or TRBV12-4 to TRBJ1-2, with TRBD1 matching over 10 bases. With V trimmed by 5 bases and J by 2 bases, 8 bases remained unmatched. The CDR3 contains 16 residues. CDR3 sequence (DNA): TGTGCCAGCAGTGAAACAACGGGACAGGGGAACTATGGCTACACCTTC. Translated, it gives CASSETTGQGNYGYTF.

This clonotype was found a few times. V usage is TRBV18 and J usage is TRBJ2-4; D is unresolved. Between the trimmed V and J ends, which lost 4 bases and 6 bases, there was a span of 16 bases. CDR1 and CDR2 from the germline V gene are KGHSH and LQKENI. The length of the CDR3 is 15 residues. The CDR3 DNA reads TGTGCCAGCTCACATGGCGGCCAGATCAGAAACATTCAGTACTTC. This sequence encodes CASSHGGQIRNIQYF.

The chain has TRBV10-3 and TRBJ2-7, with 10 bases fitting TRBD2. This CDR3 is 14 amino acids long. Trimming removed 6 bases from V and 6 bases from J; junction bases left unmatched: 8. In germline, CDR1 is ENHRY, CDR2 SYGVKD. The CDR3 bases are TGTGCCATCAGCCTAGCGGGGGATAGCTTCGAGCAGTACTTC. It yields the protein CAISLAGDSFEQYF.

This clonotype has only a few counts. The rearrangement joins TRBV7-2 to TRBJ2-4, with 9 bases aligning to TRBD2. This CDR3 has 15 amino acids. Looked up from germline, CDR1 is SGHTA and CDR2 is FQGNSA. V was clipped by 5 bases and J by 9 bases; unmatched bases: 11. For the CDR3, the DNA is TGTGCCAGCAGCCCTCTTAATAGCGGGAGTACCATTCAGTACTTC. It translates to CASSPLNSGSTIQYF.